The entry that follows covers one TCR beta chain sequence. This specimen comes from a study of blood T cell repertoires in COVID-19. Overall study: The origin of the acute and convalescent COVID-19 samples was the United States, Italy and Spain. PBMCs, B-cell-depleted T cells, or T cells were the source of the cDNA or gDNA that made up the material.

Per the study methods: How many nucleated cells were present was estimated from reference gene primer amplification. TCRdb keeps only in-frame clones here, not all; method: immunoSEQ multiplex PCR. The DNA was the basis for D and trimming; V, J and clone size are from that table. The repertoire has approximately 220,000 clones, 86% of them found once; the top ten carry approximately 4.8%. V was trimmed by 6 bases and J by 2 bases, leaving 14 bases between them. The CDR3 is made up of 15 amino acids. Germline V gives CDR1 MNHEY, CDR2 SVGAGI. The TCR comes from a man aged 45-65 years with acute or convalescent COVID-19. What was sequenced was peripheral blood. This rearrangement joins TRBV6-5 to TRBJ1-5; D possibly corresponds to TRBD1 (6 bases). The CDR3 sequence is CASRQGNRGNQPQHF. The CDR3 DNA follows: TGTGCCAGCAGGCAGGGGAACCGAGGCAATCAGCCCCAGCATTTT.